Included here is one TCR beta chain sequence, with context. The antigen is undetermined. Produced via immunoSEQ multiplex PCR; TCRdb's table is partial and in-frame only. Of fewer than 70,000 clones in the sample, 75% to 85% were seen once. The sample belongs to a study of OX40 agonist ivuxolimab in advanced cancers. As for the study in general: Ivuxolimab, an antibody that agonizes OX40 (CD134), was administered to the patients. Study-wide results and limits: Expanded peripheral T-cell antigen specificity went undetermined. Clonal expansion by week 6 occurred in CD4+ and CD8+ blood T cells (at 0.1 to 3.0 mg/kg). Also showing low normalized T-cell clonal expansion were some of the nonresponders.

Germline V gene sequence: CDR1 SQVTM, CDR2 ANQGSEA. Trimming took 7 bases from V and 6 from J, leaving 18 bases between them. CDR3 size: 13 residues. The specimen was CD4+ or CD8+ T cells sorted from blood, collected in a trial of the OX40 agonist ivuxolimab. This TCR was recovered from an adult with an advanced solid tumor such as melanoma, head and neck, liver or kidney cancer. The chain is built from TRBV29-1 and TRBJ1-2; D is possibly TRBD1 (6 bases). The CDR3 region is CSAAGGQRNGYTF. CDR3 DNA sequence: TGCAGCGCCGCGGGAGGACAGCGGAATGGCTACACCTTC.